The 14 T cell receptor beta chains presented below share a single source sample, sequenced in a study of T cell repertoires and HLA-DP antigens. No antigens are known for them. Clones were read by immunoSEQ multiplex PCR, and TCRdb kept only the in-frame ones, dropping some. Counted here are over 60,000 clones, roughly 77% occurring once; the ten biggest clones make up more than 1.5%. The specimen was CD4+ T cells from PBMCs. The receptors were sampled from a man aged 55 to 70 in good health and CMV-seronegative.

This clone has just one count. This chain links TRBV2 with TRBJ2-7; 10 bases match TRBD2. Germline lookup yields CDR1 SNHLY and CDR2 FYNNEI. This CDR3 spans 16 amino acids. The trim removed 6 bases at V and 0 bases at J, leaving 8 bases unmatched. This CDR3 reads CASRRQREGGSYEQYV. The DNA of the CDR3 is TGTGCCAGCAGACGTCAGCGGGAGGGGGGCTCCTACGAGCAGTACGTC.

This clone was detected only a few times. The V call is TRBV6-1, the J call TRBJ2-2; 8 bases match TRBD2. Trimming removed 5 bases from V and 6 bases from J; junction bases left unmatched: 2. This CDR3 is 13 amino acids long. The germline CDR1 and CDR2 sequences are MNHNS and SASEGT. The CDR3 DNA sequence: TGTGCCAGCAGTCGGACTAGCCCCGGGGAGCTGTTTTTT. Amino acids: CASSRTSPGELFF.

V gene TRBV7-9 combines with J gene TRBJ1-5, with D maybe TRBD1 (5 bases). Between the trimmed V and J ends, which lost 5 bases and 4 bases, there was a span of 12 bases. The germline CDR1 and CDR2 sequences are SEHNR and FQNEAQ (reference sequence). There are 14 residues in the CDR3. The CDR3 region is CASSRAGQNQPQHF. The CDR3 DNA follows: TGTGCCAGCAGCCGGGCGGGGCAGAATCAGCCCCAGCATTTT.

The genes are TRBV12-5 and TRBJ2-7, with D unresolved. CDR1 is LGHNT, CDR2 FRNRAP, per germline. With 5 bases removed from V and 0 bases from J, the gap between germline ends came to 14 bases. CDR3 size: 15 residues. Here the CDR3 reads CASGPRALSSYEQYV. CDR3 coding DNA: TGTGCTAGTGGTCCCCGGGCGCTGAGCTCCTACGAGCAGTACGTC.

The CDR3 spells CASRPSQGFTDTQYF. CDR3 in DNA: TGTGCCAGTAGACCATCACAGGGGTTCACAGATACGCAGTATTTT. The genes are TRBV19 and TRBJ2-3; TRBD1 aligns across 7 bases. Germline CDR1 reads LNHDA; CDR2 reads SQIVND (reference sequence). V lost 6 bases and J lost 2; bases outside the gene matches: 8. CDR3 length: 15 amino acids.

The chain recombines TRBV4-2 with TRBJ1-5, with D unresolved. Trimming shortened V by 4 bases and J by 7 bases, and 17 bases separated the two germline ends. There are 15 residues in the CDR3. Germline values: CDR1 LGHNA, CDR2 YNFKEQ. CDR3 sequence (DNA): TGTGCCAGCAGCCCCCGGGCCGCCCCCGGGCAGCCCCAGCATTTT. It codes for CASSPRAAPGQPQHF.

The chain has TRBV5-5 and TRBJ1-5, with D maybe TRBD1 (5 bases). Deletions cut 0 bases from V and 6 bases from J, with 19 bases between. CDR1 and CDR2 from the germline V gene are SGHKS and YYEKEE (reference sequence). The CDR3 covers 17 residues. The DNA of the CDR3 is TGTGCCAGCAGCTTGGCTGGGGCAGGGCGGATCGGTCAGCCCCAGCATTTT. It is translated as CASSLAGAGRIGQPQHF.

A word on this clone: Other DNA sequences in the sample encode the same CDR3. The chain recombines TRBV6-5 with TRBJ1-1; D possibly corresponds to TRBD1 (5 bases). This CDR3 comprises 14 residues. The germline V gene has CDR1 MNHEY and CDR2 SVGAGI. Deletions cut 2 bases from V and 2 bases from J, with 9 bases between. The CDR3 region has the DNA TGTGCCAGCAGTTACGGGGGTCTCAACACTGAAGCTTTCTTT. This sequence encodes CASSYGGLNTEAFF.

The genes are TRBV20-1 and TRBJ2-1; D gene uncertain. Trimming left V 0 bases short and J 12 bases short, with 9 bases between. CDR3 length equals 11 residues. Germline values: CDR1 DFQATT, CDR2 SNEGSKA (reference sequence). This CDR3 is CSARDVDLQFF. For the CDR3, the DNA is TGCAGTGCTAGAGATGTCGACTTGCAGTTCTTC.

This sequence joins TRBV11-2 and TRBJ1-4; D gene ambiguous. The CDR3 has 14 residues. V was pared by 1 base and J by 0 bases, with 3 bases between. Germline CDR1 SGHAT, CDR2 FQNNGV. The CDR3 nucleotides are TGTGCCAGCAGCTTAGGTACAACTAATGAAAAACTGTTTTTT. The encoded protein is CASSLGTTNEKLFF.

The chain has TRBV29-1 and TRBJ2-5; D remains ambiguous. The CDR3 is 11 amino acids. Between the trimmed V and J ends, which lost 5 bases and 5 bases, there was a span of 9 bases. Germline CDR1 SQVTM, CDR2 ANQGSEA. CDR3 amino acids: CSVKGQETQYF. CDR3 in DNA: TGCAGCGTTAAAGGGCAGGAGACCCAGTACTTC.

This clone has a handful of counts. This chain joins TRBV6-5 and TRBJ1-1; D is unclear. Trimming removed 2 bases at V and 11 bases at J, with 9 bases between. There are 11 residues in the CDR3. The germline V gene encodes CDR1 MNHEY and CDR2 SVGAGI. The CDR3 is CASSYEGLAFF. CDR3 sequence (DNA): TGTGCCAGCAGTTACGAGGGTTTGGCTTTCTTT.

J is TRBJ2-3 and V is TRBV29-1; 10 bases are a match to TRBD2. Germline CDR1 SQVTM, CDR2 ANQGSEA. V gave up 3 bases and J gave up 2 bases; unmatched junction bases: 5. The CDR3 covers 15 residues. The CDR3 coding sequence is TGCAGCGTTGACAGGACTAGCGGCAACACAGATACGCAGTATTTT. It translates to CSVDRTSGNTDTQYF.

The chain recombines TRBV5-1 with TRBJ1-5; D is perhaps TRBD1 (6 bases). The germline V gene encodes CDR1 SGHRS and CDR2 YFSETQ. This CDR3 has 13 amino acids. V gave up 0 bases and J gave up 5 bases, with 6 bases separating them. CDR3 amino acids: CASSLGTDQPQHF. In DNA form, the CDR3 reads TGCGCCAGCAGCTTGGGGACAGATCAGCCCCAGCATTTT.